These 9 T cell receptor beta chains were sequenced from one sample in a study of primary melanoma T cells and metastatic recurrence. This table comes from immunoSEQ multiplex PCR, and its TCRdb copy is limited to in-frame clones, with some not included. This table holds over a thousand clones, about 80% found once. The sample taken for sequencing was melanoma tumor tissue. These receptors originate from a human donor with melanoma.

This clone was recorded once. The rearrangement uses TRBV7-5 and TRBJ1-6. TRBV7-5 is assigned pseudogene status. This CDR3 has 14 residues. In nucleotides, the CDR3 is TGTGCCAGCAGCCGTCCGGTTAAGGACTCACCCCTCCACTTT. Translated: CASSRPVKDSPLHF.

To note about this clone: Other DNA sequences in this sample translate to the same CDR3. The chain recombines TRBV6-8 with TRBJ2-5, with a tentative D call TRBD2 (5 bases). Looked up from germline, CDR1 is MNHGY and CDR2 is SAAAGT. This CDR3 has 13 residues. V shed 1 base and J shed 3 bases, with 6 bases lying between them. CDR3: CASSYLGEETQYF. In DNA form, the CDR3 reads TGTGCCAGCAGTTACTTGGGAGAAGAGACCCAGTACTTC.

This chain uses TRBV6-8 with TRBJ1-2; a weak D match, TRBD1 (5 bases). Trimming cost V 8 bases and J 4 bases, with 23 bases left between them. The CDR3 has 16 amino acids. Germline CDR1 MNHGY, CDR2 SAAAGT. The CDR3: CASRRTTANPAYGYTF. The CDR3 DNA reads as TGTGCCAGCCGTAGAACGACAGCAAACCCCGCCTATGGCTACACCTTC.

This rearrangement joins TRBV19 to TRBJ2-3, with 7 positions matching TRBD1. This CDR3 contains 11 residues. J gave up 6 bases and V 8 bases, and 2 bases lay outside the gene matches. The germline V gene encodes CDR1 LNHDA and CDR2 SQIVND (reference sequence). The CDR3 protein is CASAQGDTQYF. The CDR3 coding sequence is TGTGCCAGTGCACAGGGGGATACGCAGTATTTT.

This clone was detected a few times. The chain is built from TRBV15 and TRBJ2-7, with TRBD1 identical over 9 bases. Per the germline V gene, CDR1 is LNHNV and CDR2 is YYDKDF (reference sequence). The CDR3 contains 14 residues. V shed 4 bases, J shed 3 bases, and the junction held 4 bases outside the gene matches. The CDR3 DNA reads as TGTGCCACCAGCAATGAGGACAGGGGCTACGAGCAGTACTTC. Its translation is CATSNEDRGYEQYF.

The chain links TRBV11-3 to TRBJ1-5, with D possibly being TRBD1 (6 bases). Germline CDR1 and CDR2: SGHNT and YENEEA. The CDR3 sequence is 14 residues long. V shed 2 bases and J shed 6 bases, with 11 bases lying between them. CDR3 sequence: CASSLQGNGQPQHF. The CDR3 nucleotides are TGTGCCAGCAGCTTACAGGGGAATGGTCAGCCCCAGCATTTT.

The rearrangement uses TRBV5-1 and TRBJ2-7, with D perhaps TRBD2 (5 bases). Trimming stripped 1 base from V and 0 bases from J, with 11 bases between. Germline V CDR1 and CDR2: SGHRS, YFSETQ. This CDR3 is built from 15 residues. The CDR3, as DNA: TGCGCCAGCAGCTTGTATGCGGGTAGCTCCTACGAGCAGTACTTC. Encoded protein: CASSLYAGSSYEQYF.

The gene calls are TRBV7-6 and TRBJ2-1; D is perhaps TRBD2 (6 bases). The V gene lost 10 bases and the J gene lost 0 bases, with 13 bases spanning the gap. CDR1 is SGHVS and CDR2 is FNYEAQ in the germline V gene. The CDR3 contains 14 residues. The DNA for the CDR3 is TGTGCCACCTCACTAGCCAGCTCCTACAATGAGCAGTTCTTC. Protein product: CATSLASSYNEQFF.

The chain employs TRBV19 and TRBJ1-5, with unresolved D. The V gene lost 5 bases and the J gene lost 4 bases, with 15 bases spanning the gap. Germline V gives CDR1 LNHDA, CDR2 SQIVND (reference sequence). CDR3 length: 15 amino acids. As DNA, the CDR3 is TGTGCCAGTAGTGGCCGAGGTTGGGTGAATCAGCCCCAGCATTTT. Its protein is CASSGRGWVNQPQHF.